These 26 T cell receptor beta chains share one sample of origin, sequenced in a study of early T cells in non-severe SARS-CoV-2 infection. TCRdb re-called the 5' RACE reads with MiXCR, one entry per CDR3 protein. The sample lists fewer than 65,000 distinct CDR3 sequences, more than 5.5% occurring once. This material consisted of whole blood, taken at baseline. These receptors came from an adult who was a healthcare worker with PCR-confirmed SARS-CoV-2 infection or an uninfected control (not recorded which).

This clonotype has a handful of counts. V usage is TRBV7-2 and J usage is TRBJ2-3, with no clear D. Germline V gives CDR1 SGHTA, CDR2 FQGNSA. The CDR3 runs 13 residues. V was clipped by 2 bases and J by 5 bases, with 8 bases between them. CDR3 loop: CASSLNGRDTQYF. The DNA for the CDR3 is TGTGCCAGCAGCTTAAATGGTCGAGATACGCAGTATTTT.

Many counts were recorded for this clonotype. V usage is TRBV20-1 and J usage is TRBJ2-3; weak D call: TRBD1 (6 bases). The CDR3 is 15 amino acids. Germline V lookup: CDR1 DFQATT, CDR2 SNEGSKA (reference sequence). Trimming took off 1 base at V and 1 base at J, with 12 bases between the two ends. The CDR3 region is CSARGVRGGTDTQYF. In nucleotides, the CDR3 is TGCAGTGCTAGAGGCGTCAGGGGAGGCACAGATACGCAGTATTTT.

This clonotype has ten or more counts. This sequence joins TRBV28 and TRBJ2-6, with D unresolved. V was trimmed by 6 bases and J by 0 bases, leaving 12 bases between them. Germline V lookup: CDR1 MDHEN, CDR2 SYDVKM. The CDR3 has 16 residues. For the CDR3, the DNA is TGTGCCAGCAGCGGGCAAGGCCCCTCTGGGGCCAACGTCCTGACTTTC. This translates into CASSGQGPSGANVLTF.

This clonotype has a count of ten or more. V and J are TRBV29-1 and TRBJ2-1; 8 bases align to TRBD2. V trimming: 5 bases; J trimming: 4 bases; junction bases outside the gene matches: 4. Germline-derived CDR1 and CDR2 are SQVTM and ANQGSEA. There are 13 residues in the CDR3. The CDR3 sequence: CSVRTSSYNEQFF. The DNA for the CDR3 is TGCAGCGTTCGGACTAGCAGTTACAATGAGCAGTTCTTC.

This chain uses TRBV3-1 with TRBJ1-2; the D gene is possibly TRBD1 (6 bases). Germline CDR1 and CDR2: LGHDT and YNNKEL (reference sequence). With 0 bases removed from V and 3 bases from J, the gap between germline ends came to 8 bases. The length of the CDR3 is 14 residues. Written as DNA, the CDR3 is TGTGCCAGCAGCCAAGATAGGGGGGACTATGGCTACACCTTC. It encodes CASSQDRGDYGYTF.

The CDR3 DNA follows: TGCGCCAGCAGCCAAAGGGACAGGATTACTAATGAAAAACTGTTTTTT. Translating gives CASSQRDRITNEKLFF. This chain links TRBV4-1 with TRBJ1-4, with TRBD1 matching 8 bases. The length of the CDR3 is 16 residues. From germline, CDR1 is MGHRA and CDR2 YSYEKL. The V gene end was trimmed by 2 bases and the J gene end by 2 bases; junction bases not matched to a gene: 4.

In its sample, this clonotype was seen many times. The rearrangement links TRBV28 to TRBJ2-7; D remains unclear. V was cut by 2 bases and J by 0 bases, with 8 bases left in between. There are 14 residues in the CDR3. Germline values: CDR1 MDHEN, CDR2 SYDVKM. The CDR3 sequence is CASSLTTSSYEQYF. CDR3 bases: TGTGCCAGCAGTTTAACAACAAGCTCCTACGAGCAGTACTTC.

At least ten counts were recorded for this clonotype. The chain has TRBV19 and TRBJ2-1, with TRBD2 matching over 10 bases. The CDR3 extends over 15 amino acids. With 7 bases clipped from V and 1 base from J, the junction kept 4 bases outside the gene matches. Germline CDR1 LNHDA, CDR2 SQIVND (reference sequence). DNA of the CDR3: TGTGCCAGTATCAGGACTAGCGGTTCCTACAATGAGCAGTTCTTC. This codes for CASIRTSGSYNEQFF.

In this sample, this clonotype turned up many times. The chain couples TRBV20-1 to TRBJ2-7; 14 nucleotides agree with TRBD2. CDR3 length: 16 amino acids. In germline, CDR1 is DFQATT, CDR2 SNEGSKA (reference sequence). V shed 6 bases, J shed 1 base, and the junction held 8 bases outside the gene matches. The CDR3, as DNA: TGCAGTGCATCCGGGACTAGCGGGAGTGGGTCCTACGAGCAGTACTTC. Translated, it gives CSASGTSGSGSYEQYF.

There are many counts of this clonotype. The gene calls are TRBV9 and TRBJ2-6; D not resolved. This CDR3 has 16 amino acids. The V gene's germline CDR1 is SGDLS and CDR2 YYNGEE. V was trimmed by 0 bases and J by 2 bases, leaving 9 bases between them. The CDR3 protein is CASSVGSLAGANVLTF. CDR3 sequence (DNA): TGTGCCAGCAGCGTAGGTTCGTTAGCTGGGGCCAACGTCCTGACTTTC. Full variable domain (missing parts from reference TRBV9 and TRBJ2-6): DSGVTQTPKHLITATGQRVTLRCSPRSGDLSVYWYQQSLDQGLQFLIQYYNGEERAKGNILERFSAQQFPDLHSELNLSSLELGDSALYFCASSVGSLAGANVLTFGAGSRLTVL.

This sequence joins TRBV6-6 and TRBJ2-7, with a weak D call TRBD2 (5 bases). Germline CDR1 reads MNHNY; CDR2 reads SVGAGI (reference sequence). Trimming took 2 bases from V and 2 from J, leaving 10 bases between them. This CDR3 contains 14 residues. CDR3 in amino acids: CASSYKRDTYEQYF. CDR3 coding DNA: TGTGCCAGCAGTTACAAGAGGGATACCTACGAGCAGTACTTC.

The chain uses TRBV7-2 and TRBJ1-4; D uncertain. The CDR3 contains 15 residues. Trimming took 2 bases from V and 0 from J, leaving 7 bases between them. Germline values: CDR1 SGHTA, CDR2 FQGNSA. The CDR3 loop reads CASSLTAATNEKLFF. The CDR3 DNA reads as TGTGCCAGCAGCTTAACGGCAGCAACTAATGAAAAACTGTTTTTT.

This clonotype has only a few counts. In DNA form, the CDR3 reads TGCAGCGTTGGCCCTAGCGGGAGAGAGACCCAGTACTTC. This encodes CSVGPSGRETQYF. The rearrangement joins TRBV29-1 to TRBJ2-5, with 10 nucleotides matching TRBD2. The CDR3 has 13 amino acids. With V trimmed by 4 bases and J by 4 bases, 3 bases remained unmatched. Germline assignment: CDR1 SQVTM and CDR2 ANQGSEA. Full variable domain (rest looked up from reference TRBV29-1 and TRBJ2-5): SAVISQKPSRDICQRGTSLTIQCQVDSQVTMMFWYRQQPGQSLTLIATANQGSEATYESGFVIDKFPISRPNLTFSTLTVSNMSPEDSSIYLCSVGPSGRETQYFGPGTRLLVL.

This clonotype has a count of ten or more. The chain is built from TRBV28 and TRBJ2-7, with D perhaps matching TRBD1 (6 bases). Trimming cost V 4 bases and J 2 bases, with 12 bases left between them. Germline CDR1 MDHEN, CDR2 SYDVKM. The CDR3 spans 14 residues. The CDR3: CASSSTGLTYEQYF. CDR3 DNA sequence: TGTGCCAGCAGTTCGACAGGACTCACCTACGAGCAGTACTTC.

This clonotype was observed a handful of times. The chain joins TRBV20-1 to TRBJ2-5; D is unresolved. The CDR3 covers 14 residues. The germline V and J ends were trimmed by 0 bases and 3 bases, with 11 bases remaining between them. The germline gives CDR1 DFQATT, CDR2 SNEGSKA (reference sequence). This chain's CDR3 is CSARDFAGEETQYF. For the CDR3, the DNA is TGCAGTGCTAGAGATTTTGCTGGAGAAGAGACCCAGTACTTC.

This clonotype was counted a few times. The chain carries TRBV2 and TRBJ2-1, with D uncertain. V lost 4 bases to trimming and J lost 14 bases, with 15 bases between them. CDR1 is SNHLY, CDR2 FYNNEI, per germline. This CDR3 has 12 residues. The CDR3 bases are TGTGCCAGCAGTGGACCGCCCACCGGAGAGTTCTTC. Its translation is CASSGPPTGEFF.

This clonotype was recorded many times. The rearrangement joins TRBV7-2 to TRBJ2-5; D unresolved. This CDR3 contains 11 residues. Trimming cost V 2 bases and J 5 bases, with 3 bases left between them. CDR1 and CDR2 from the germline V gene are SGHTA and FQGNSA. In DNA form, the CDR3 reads TGTGCCAGCAGCTTATGGGAGACCCAGTACTTC. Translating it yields CASSLWETQYF.

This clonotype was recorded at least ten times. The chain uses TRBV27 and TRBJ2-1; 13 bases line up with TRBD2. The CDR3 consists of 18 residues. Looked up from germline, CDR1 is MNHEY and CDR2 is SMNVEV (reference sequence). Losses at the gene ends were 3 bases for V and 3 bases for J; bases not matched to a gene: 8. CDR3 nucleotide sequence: TGTGCCAGCAGTTTCCCATGGACTAGCGGGAGAGGCTACAATGAGCAGTTCTTC. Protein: CASSFPWTSGRGYNEQFF.

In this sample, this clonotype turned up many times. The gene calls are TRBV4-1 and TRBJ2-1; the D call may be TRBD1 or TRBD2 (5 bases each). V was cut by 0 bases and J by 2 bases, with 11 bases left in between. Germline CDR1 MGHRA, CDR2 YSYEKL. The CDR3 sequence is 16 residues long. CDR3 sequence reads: CASSQDNSGPYNEQFF. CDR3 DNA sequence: TGCGCCAGCAGCCAAGATAATTCGGGGCCCTACAATGAGCAGTTCTTC.

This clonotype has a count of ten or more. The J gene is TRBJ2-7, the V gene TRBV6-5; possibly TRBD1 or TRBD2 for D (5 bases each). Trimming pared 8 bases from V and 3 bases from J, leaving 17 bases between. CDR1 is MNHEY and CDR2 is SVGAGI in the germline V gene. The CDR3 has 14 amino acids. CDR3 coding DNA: TGTGCCAGCTCGACGGGGCCACCCGACTACGAGCAGTACTTC. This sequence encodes CASSTGPPDYEQYF.

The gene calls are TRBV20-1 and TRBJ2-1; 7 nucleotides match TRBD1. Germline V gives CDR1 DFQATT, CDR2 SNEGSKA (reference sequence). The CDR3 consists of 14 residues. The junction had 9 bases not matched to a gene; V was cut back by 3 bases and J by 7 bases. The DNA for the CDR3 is TGCAGTGCTAGTCCCGCAGGGGGAAGAAATGAGCAGTTCTTC. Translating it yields CSASPAGGRNEQFF.

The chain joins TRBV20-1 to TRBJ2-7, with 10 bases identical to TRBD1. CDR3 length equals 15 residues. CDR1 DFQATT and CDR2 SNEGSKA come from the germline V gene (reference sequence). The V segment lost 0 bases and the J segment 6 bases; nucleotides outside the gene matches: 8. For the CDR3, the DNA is TGCAGTGCTAGAGATCGAGAGACAGGGGGCGGCGAGCAGTACTTC. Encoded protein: CSARDRETGGGEQYF.

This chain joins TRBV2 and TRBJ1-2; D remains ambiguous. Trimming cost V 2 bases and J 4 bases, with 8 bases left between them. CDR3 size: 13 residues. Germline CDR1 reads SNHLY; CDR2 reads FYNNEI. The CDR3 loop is CASSERRTYGYTF. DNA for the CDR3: TGTGCCAGCAGTGAAAGGCGGACCTATGGCTACACCTTC.

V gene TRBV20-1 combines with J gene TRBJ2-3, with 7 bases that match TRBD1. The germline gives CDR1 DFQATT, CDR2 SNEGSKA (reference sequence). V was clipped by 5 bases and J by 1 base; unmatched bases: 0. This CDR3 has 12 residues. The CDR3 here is CSAGQGTDTQYF. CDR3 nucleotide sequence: TGCAGTGCTGGACAGGGCACAGATACGCAGTATTTT.

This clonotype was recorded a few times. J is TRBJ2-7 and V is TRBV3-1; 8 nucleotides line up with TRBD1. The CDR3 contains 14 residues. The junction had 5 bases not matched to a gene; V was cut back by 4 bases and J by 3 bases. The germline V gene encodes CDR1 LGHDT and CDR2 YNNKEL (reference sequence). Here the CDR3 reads CASSPGTGFYEQYF. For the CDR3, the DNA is TGTGCCAGCAGCCCCGGGACAGGCTTCTACGAGCAGTACTTC.

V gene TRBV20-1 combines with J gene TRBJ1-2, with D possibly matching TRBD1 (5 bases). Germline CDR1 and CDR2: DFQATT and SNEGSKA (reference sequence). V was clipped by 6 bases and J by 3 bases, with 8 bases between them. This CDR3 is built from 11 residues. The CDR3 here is CSAAGYYGYTF. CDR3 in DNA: TGCAGTGCCGCAGGGTACTATGGCTACACCTTC.